The 21 T cell receptor beta chains below come from one sample, sequenced in a study of T cells in narcolepsy. Assay: immunoSEQ multiplex PCR; the TCRdb copy retains only in-frame clones and omits some. The sample lists approximately 30,000 clones, approximately 84% occurring once. Sequenced input: memory (CD45RA-) CD4+ T cells from blood. The receptors were sampled from a human donor in good health.

The genes are TRBV5-4 and TRBJ2-5, with 7 bases identical to TRBD2. This CDR3 comprises 15 residues. The germline V gene encodes CDR1 SGHNT and CDR2 YYREEE (reference sequence). The V gene end was trimmed by 0 bases and the J gene end by 4 bases; junction bases not matched to a gene: 6. In nucleotides, the CDR3 is TGTGCCAGCAGCTTGGGGGGCGGGAGAGGAGAGACCCAGTACTTC. Translating it yields CASSLGGGRGETQYF.

This clone turned up a few times. This chain connects TRBV28 to TRBJ1-3, with D tentatively TRBD1 (5 bases). V was trimmed by 11 bases and J by 2 bases, leaving 13 bases between them. The CDR3 has 13 amino acids. Germline CDR1 reads MDHEN; CDR2 reads SYDVKM. As DNA, the CDR3 is TGTGCCTATGGGGCCAGGGCTGGAAACACCATATATTTT. As protein: CAYGARAGNTIYF.

Only one count was recorded for this clone. V usage is TRBV7-2 and J usage is TRBJ2-7, with 9 positions matching TRBD2. In germline, CDR1 is SGHTA, CDR2 FQGNSA. The CDR3 has 16 amino acids. The trim removed 3 bases at V and 3 bases at J, leaving 9 bases unmatched. CDR3 region: CASSFLLAGPSYEQYF. The CDR3 bases are TGTGCCAGCAGCTTCTTACTAGCGGGCCCCAGCTACGAGCAGTACTTC.

Only one count was recorded for this clone. The chain is built from TRBV28 and TRBJ2-7, with D perhaps given as TRBD1 or TRBD2 (7 bases each). Germline loops: CDR1 MDHEN, CDR2 SYDVKM. This CDR3 comprises 13 residues. Trimming took 7 bases from V and 6 from J, leaving 16 bases between them. The CDR3 protein is CASTRGGASEQYF. CDR3 nucleotides: TGTGCCAGCACCAGGGGGGGGGCGTCCGAGCAGTACTTC. The whole variable domain, remainder taken from reference TRBV28 and TRBJ2-7, is DVKVTQSSRYLVKRTGEKVFLECVQDMDHENMFWYRQDPGLGLRLIYFSYDVKMKEKGDIPEGYSVSREKKERFSLILESASTNQTSMYLCASTRGGASEQYFGPGTRLTVT.

This chain connects TRBV7-2 to TRBJ2-5; 12 bases align to TRBD1. The CDR3 has 16 residues. Germline-derived CDR1 and CDR2 are SGHTA and FQGNSA. V shed 0 bases, J shed 5 bases, and the junction held 4 bases outside the gene matches. The CDR3 coding sequence is TGTGCCAGCAGCTTAGCGGGGACAGGGGGCGGCGAGACCCAGTACTTC. This sequence encodes CASSLAGTGGGETQYF. Full variable domain (missing parts from reference TRBV7-2 and TRBJ2-5): GAGVSQSPSNKVTEKGKDVELRCDPISGHTALYWYRQSLGQGLEFLIYFQGNSAPDKSGLPSDRFSAERTGGSVSTLTIQRTQQEDSAVYLCASSLAGTGGGETQYFGPGTRLLVL.

The chain employs TRBV14 and TRBJ2-3; no firm D call. CDR1 and CDR2 from the germline V gene are SGHDN and FVKESK. The CDR3 runs to 16 residues. The V gene lost 4 bases and the J gene lost 6 bases, with 20 bases spanning the gap. CDR3 DNA: TGTGCCAGCAGCCCCGACCGGACCAAGTGGGGTGATACGCAGTATTTT. Protein sequence: CASSPDRTKWGDTQYF.

The chain carries TRBV29-1 and TRBJ2-1; TRBD2 is a possible D gene (6 bases). The CDR3 covers 13 residues. With 5 bases removed from V and 1 base from J, the gap between germline ends came to 9 bases. Germline V gene data show CDR1 as SQVTM and CDR2 as ANQGSEA. In DNA form, the CDR3 reads TGCAGCGTTACTAGCCGGTCCTACAATGAGCAGTTCTTC. Its protein is CSVTSRSYNEQFF.

The rearrangement joins TRBV6-1 to TRBJ2-5; D remains ambiguous. This CDR3 region has 14 residues. Germline CDR1 and CDR2: MNHNS and SASEGT. Between the trimmed V and J ends, which lost 4 bases and 1 base, there was a span of 10 bases. This CDR3 is CASSVWVGQETQYF. Written as DNA, the CDR3 is TGTGCCAGCAGTGTATGGGTGGGCCAAGAGACCCAGTACTTC.

The chain is built from TRBV5-6 and TRBJ2-3, with D possibly matching TRBD2 (5 bases). CDR3 length: 14 residues. CDR1 and CDR2 (germline): SGHDT, YYEEEE. Trimming took 4 bases from V and 6 from J, leaving 15 bases between them. CDR3 in amino acids: CASSRGVDMDTQYF. CDR3 in DNA: TGTGCCAGCAGCCGGGGTGTTGATATGGATACGCAGTATTTT.

V is TRBV5-6 and J is TRBJ2-5; TRBD1 matches 7 bases. The CDR3 spans 16 residues. Losses at the gene ends were 0 bases for V and 5 bases for J; bases not matched to a gene: 10. CDR1 and CDR2 (germline): SGHDT, YYEEEE. CDR3 sequence reads: CASSLVRAGGVETQYF. CDR3 DNA: TGTGCCAGCAGCTTGGTTAGGGCAGGGGGAGTTGAGACCCAGTACTTC.

This clone was seen a single time. This chain uses TRBV7-6 with TRBJ2-3; D is undetermined. V was pared by 6 bases and J by 2 bases, with 9 bases between. This CDR3 has 13 amino acids. Per germline, CDR1 SGHVS and CDR2 FNYEAQ. DNA for the CDR3: TGTGCCAGCAGTTCCGAGTTCACAGATACGCAGTATTTT. It translates to CASSSEFTDTQYF. Using reference TRBV7-6 and TRBJ2-3 for the parts outside the CDR3, the full variable domain is GAGVSQSPRYKVTKRGQDVALRCDPISGHVSLYWYRQALGQGPEFLTYFNYEAQQDKSGLPNDRFSAERPEGSISTLTIQRTEQRDSAMYRCASSSEFTDTQYFGPGTRLTVL.

The chain joins TRBV5-5 to TRBJ2-7; D remains ambiguous. CDR1 and CDR2 from the germline V gene are SGHKS and YYEKEE (reference sequence). Between the trimmed V and J ends, which lost 7 bases and 8 bases, there was a span of 25 bases. The CDR3 spans 15 residues. As DNA, the CDR3 is TGTGCCAGCTCACTGAACAGCGATCGGTGGGGTCAGCAGTACTTC. It specifies CASSLNSDRWGQQYF.

The CDR3: CASSLGSGGLETQYF. CDR3 coding DNA: TGTGCCAGCAGCCTGGGGAGCGGGGGGCTGGAGACCCAGTACTTC. V is TRBV7-2 and J is TRBJ2-5; 9 positions match TRBD2. Losses at the gene ends were 5 bases for V and 5 bases for J; bases not matched to a gene: 9. The CDR3 consists of 15 residues. Germline V gene sequence: CDR1 SGHTA, CDR2 FQGNSA.

J is TRBJ2-7 and V is TRBV7-6; 10 bases are a match to TRBD2. This CDR3 contains 15 residues. The V gene's germline CDR1 is SGHVS and CDR2 FNYEAQ. The junction had 6 bases not matched to a gene; V was cut back by 4 bases and J by 3 bases. Here the CDR3 reads CASSSSSGSLYEQYF. For the CDR3, the DNA is TGTGCCAGCAGCTCATCTAGCGGGAGCCTCTACGAGCAGTACTTC.

V is TRBV9 and J is TRBJ2-1; TRBD2 aligns across 8 bases. The V gene end was trimmed by 6 bases and the J gene end by 0 bases; junction bases not matched to a gene: 17. Germline lookup yields CDR1 SGDLS and CDR2 YYNGEE. CDR3 length equals 19 residues. The CDR3 bases are TGTGCCAGCACGAGAAGAGATAGCGGGACCCCGAGCTCCTACAATGAGCAGTTCTTC. Protein product: CASTRRDSGTPSSYNEQFF.

The gene calls are TRBV4-1 and TRBJ2-2, with D possibly TRBD2 on 7 matching bases. This CDR3 contains 15 residues. V gave up 1 base and J gave up 6 bases, with 12 bases separating them. Germline CDR1 reads MGHRA; CDR2 reads YSYEKL. The CDR3 here is CASSQVGGVAGELFF. The CDR3 DNA sequence: TGCGCCAGCAGCCAAGTAGGGGGGGTTGCCGGGGAGCTGTTTTTT.

The V and J genes are TRBV7-3 and TRBJ2-2; weak D call: TRBD2 (6 bases). The CDR3 totals 14 residues. Trimming left V 5 bases short and J 1 base short, with 8 bases between. Germline V lookup: CDR1 SGHTA, CDR2 FQGTGA. This chain's CDR3 is CASSMGLNTGELFF. The DNA for the CDR3 is TGTGCCAGCAGCATGGGACTGAACACCGGGGAGCTGTTTTTT. Full variable domain (outside the CDR3, taken from reference TRBV7-3 and TRBJ2-2): GAGVSQTPSNKVTEKGKYVELRCDPISGHTALYWYRQSLGQGPEFLIYFQGTGAADDSGLPNDRFFAVRPEGSVSTLKIQRTERGDSAVYLCASSMGLNTGELFFGEGSRLTVL.

As concerns this clone: The sample carries other DNA sequences with the same CDR3. J is TRBJ1-3 and V is TRBV6-6, with D uncertain. The CDR3 extends over 15 amino acids. Germline values: CDR1 MNHNY, CDR2 SVGAGI (reference sequence). V lost 0 bases and J lost 0, with 6 bases in between. The CDR3 here is CASSYSGFSGNTIYF. As DNA, the CDR3 is TGTGCCAGCAGTTACTCAGGCTTCTCTGGAAACACCATATATTTT.

The rearrangement links TRBV7-8 to TRBJ1-4; D is ambiguous. The CDR3 loop spans 15 amino acids. Germline CDR1 reads SGHVS; CDR2 reads FQNEAQ. Trimming removed 5 bases from V and 8 bases from J, with 18 bases in between. The CDR3 is CASSVRSTAGEKLFF. The CDR3 DNA reads as TGTGCCAGCAGCGTCCGTAGTACGGCGGGAGAAAAACTGTTTTTT.

The chain combines TRBV20-1 with TRBJ1-1, with TRBD1 matching 8 bases. The CDR3 is 11 residues long. Germline CDR1 is DFQATT and CDR2 is SNEGSKA (reference sequence). The junction had 5 bases not matched to a gene; V was cut back by 5 bases and J by 9 bases. This chain's CDR3 is CSAGQGPQAFF. For the CDR3, the DNA is TGCAGTGCTGGACAGGGCCCCCAAGCTTTCTTT.

The rearrangement links TRBV7-2 to TRBJ2-6; 8 bases map to TRBD1. The CDR3 covers 19 residues. Germline-derived CDR1 and CDR2 are SGHTA and FQGNSA. V trimming: 1 base; J trimming: 2 bases; junction bases outside the gene matches: 10. CDR3 region: CASSLGWHRGMTGANVLTF. The CDR3 nucleotides are TGTGCCAGCAGCTTAGGGTGGCACAGGGGGATGACTGGGGCCAACGTCCTGACTTTC.